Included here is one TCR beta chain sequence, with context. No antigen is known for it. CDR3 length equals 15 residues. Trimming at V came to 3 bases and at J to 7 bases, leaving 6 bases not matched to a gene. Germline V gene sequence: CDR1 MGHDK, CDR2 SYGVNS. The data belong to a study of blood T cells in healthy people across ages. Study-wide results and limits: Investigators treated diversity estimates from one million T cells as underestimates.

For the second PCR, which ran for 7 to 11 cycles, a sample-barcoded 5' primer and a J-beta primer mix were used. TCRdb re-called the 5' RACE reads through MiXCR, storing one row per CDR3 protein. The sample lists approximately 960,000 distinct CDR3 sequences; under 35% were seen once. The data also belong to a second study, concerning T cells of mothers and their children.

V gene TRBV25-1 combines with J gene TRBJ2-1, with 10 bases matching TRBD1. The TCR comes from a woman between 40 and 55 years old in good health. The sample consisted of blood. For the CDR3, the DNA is TGTGCCAGCAGTGATTTGGGACAGGGGATAAATGAGCAGTTCTTC. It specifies CASSDLGQGINEQFF.